The next 27 T cell receptor beta chains were all read from a single sample in a study of blood T cell repertoires in COVID-19. TCRdb's copy holds only in-frame clones and misses some; the assay was immunoSEQ multiplex PCR. The table includes approximately 480,000 clones, about 90% detected once. The material sequenced was PBMCs or T cells enriched from blood (not recorded which). The receptors originated from a woman younger than 35 who had recovered from COVID-19.

The chain recombines TRBV7-6 with TRBJ2-7, with 11 bases fitting TRBD1. V lost 5 bases to trimming and J lost 8 bases; unmatched junction nucleotides: 8. The germline CDR1 and CDR2 sequences are SGHVS and FNYEAQ. The CDR3 length is 14 residues. The CDR3 bases are TGTGCCAGCAGCCATGGACAGGGGGCGGGGAAGCAGTACTTC. It encodes CASSHGQGAGKQYF.

The CDR3 region is CAWSVEDLNTEAFF. In DNA form, the CDR3 reads TGTGCCTGGAGTGTAGAGGATCTAAACACTGAAGCTTTCTTT. The chain combines TRBV30 with TRBJ1-1, with no clear D. The CDR3 length is 14 residues. The V gene lost 0 bases and the J gene lost 2 bases, with 10 bases spanning the gap. Germline V gives CDR1 GTSNPN, CDR2 SVGIG (reference sequence).

In its sample, this clone was seen once. V and J are TRBV4-1 and TRBJ2-5; 8 bases are shared with TRBD2. The CDR3 is 15 residues long. Germline-derived CDR1 and CDR2 are MGHRA and YSYEKL. J was trimmed by 10 bases and V by 4 bases; bases with no gene match: 14. DNA of the CDR3: TGCGCCAGCAGCCTCCTGGCGGGGGGAAGGGGGGGCCAGTACTTC. Its translation: CASSLLAGGRGGQYF.

The chain uses TRBV9 and TRBJ2-7; TRBD2 matches at 9 bases. Looked up from germline, CDR1 is SGDLS and CDR2 is YYNGEE. V gave up 0 bases and J gave up 5 bases; unmatched junction bases: 3. The CDR3 runs 14 residues. In DNA, the CDR3 is TGTGCCAGCAGCGTAGGGGGGACTAGCAACGAGCAGTACTTC. Protein product: CASSVGGTSNEQYF. The full variable domain, its missing parts supplied by reference TRBV9 and TRBJ2-7, is DSGVTQTPKHLITATGQRVTLRCSPRSGDLSVYWYQQSLDQGLQFLIQYYNGEERAKGNILERFSAQQFPDLHSELNLSSLELGDSALYFCASSVGGTSNEQYFGPGTRLTVT.

This chain links TRBV3-1 (or the pseudogene TRBV3-2) with TRBJ1-1; possible D gene TRBD1, 6 bases. Trimming cost V 1 base and J 1 base, with 10 bases left between them. The germline V gene has CDR1 LGHDT and CDR2 YNNKEL (reference sequence). This CDR3 is built from 15 residues. CDR3 DNA: TGTGCCAGCAGCCAAGGGGGACACCAGAACACTGAAGCTTTCTTT. Protein product: CASSQGGHQNTEAFF.

This sequence joins TRBV27 and TRBJ1-1; no firm D call. CDR3 length: 11 residues. Trimming took 7 bases from V and 3 from J, leaving 6 bases between them. Germline CDR1 is MNHEY and CDR2 is SMNVEV (reference sequence). The CDR3 nucleotides are TGTGCCAGCACTATGGACACTGAAGCTTTCTTT. It yields the protein CASTMDTEAFF.

V gene TRBV12-3 or TRBV12-4 combines with J gene TRBJ2-7; TRBD2 is a possible D gene (5 bases). The CDR3 totals 13 residues. Deletions cut 8 bases from V and 4 bases from J, with 15 bases between. This CDR3 is CASLAMGSYEQYF. The DNA of the CDR3 is TGTGCCAGCCTAGCTATGGGCTCGTACGAGCAGTACTTC.

The chain recombines TRBV6-5 with TRBJ2-1; 10 bases agree with TRBD1. This CDR3 comprises 13 residues. Germline CDR1 is MNHEY and CDR2 is SVGAGI. V shed 10 bases and J 7 bases; nucleotides not matched to a gene: 7. The chain's CDR3 is CATRQGARNEQFF. The CDR3 DNA reads TGTGCCACTAGACAGGGGGCGAGGAATGAGCAGTTCTTC.

Notes on this clone: The sample contains more than one DNA sequence encoding this CDR3. The chain carries TRBV4-2 and TRBJ2-3; perhaps TRBD2 as D (6 bases). V dropped 1 base and J dropped 1 base, with 6 bases sitting between them. CDR3 length: 14 residues. CDR1 and CDR2 from the germline V gene are LGHNA and YNFKEQ. DNA of the CDR3: TGTGCCAGCAGCCAAGCGGGGGGCACAGATACGCAGTATTTT. Encoded protein: CASSQAGGTDTQYF.

This chain links TRBV11-2 with TRBJ2-2, with D tentatively TRBD1 (6 bases). Germline values: CDR1 SGHAT, CDR2 FQNNGV. This CDR3 spans 14 amino acids. V dropped 5 bases and J dropped 4 bases, with 11 bases sitting between them. Here the CDR3 reads CASSQGHVTGELFF. The CDR3 region has the DNA TGTGCCAGCAGCCAGGGACACGTCACCGGGGAGCTGTTTTTT. Drawing the rest from reference TRBV11-2 and TRBJ2-2, the complete variable domain is EAGVAQSPRYKIIEKRQSVAFWCNPISGHATLYWYQQILGQGPKLLIQFQNNGVVDDSQLPKDRFSAERLKGVDSTLKIQPAKLEDSAVYLCASSQGHVTGELFFGEGSRLTVL.

J is TRBJ2-7 and V is TRBV5-1; D remains ambiguous. The CDR3 is 15 residues long. V shed 4 bases and J shed 1 base, with 15 bases lying between them. The germline CDR1 and CDR2 sequences are SGHRS and YFSETQ. The CDR3 is CASSPQITESYEQYF. DNA of the CDR3: TGCGCCAGCAGCCCCCAAATTACAGAATCCTACGAGCAGTACTTC. Looking up the rest from reference TRBV5-1 and TRBJ2-7 gives the full variable domain: KAGVTQTPRYLIKTRGQQVTLSCSPISGHRSVSWYQQTPGQGLQFLFEYFSETQRNKGNFPGRFSGRQFSNSRSEMNVSTLELGDSALYLCASSPQITESYEQYFGPGTRLTVT.

The genes are TRBV7-9 and TRBJ1-2, with TRBD1 as a possible D gene (5 bases). V dropped 5 bases and J dropped 0 bases, with 19 bases sitting between them. Germline V gives CDR1 SEHNR, CDR2 FQNEAQ (reference sequence). This CDR3 spans 17 amino acids. The CDR3 sequence: CASSPTQAGTPNYGYTF. In nucleotides, the CDR3 is TGTGCCAGCAGCCCAACTCAGGCCGGGACTCCTAACTATGGCTACACCTTC.

The chain recombines TRBV7-9 with TRBJ1-2, with D possibly matching TRBD1 (5 bases). V lost 5 bases and J 4 bases, leaving 11 bases between the germline ends. CDR3 length equals 13 residues. CDR1 SEHNR and CDR2 FQNEAQ come from the germline V gene (reference sequence). CDR3 residues: CASSRDRSYGYTF. CDR3 DNA: TGTGCCAGCAGCCGAGACAGATCCTATGGCTACACCTTC. The variable domain in full, with the rest retrieved from reference TRBV7-9 and TRBJ1-2, is DTGVSQNPRHKITKRGQNVTFRCDPISEHNRLYWYRQTLGQGPEFLTYFQNEAQLEKSRLLSDRFSAERPKGSFSTLEIQRTEQGDSAMYLCASSRDRSYGYTFGSGTRLTVV.

V and J are TRBV4-1 and TRBJ1-2, with D possibly matching TRBD1 (5 bases). From germline, CDR1 is MGHRA and CDR2 YSYEKL. The CDR3 runs 16 residues. V was clipped by 2 bases and J by 7 bases, with 20 bases between them. The CDR3 coding sequence is TGCGCCAGCAGCCAACCGCTTTGGGGCAGTCGAAGTGGCTACACCTTC. Its protein product is CASSQPLWGSRSGYTF.

In this sample, this clone turned up once. This sequence joins TRBV7-2 and TRBJ1-2, with 7 positions matching TRBD1. V trimming: 5 bases; J trimming: 2 bases; junction bases outside the gene matches: 14. Germline CDR1 is SGHTA and CDR2 is FQGNSA. The CDR3 has 17 amino acids. The CDR3: CASSPSGSGQLNYGYTF. CDR3 DNA: TGTGCCAGCAGCCCAAGTGGATCGGGACAGCTCAACTATGGCTACACCTTC.

This chain links TRBV28 with TRBJ2-2; D ambiguous. Germline V lookup: CDR1 MDHEN, CDR2 SYDVKM. Between the trimmed V and J ends, which lost 7 bases and 7 bases, there was a span of 22 bases. The CDR3 length is 16 residues. CDR3 nucleotide sequence: TGTGCCAGCACCCTTACTGCGAGGAGAACCTTCGGGGAGCTGTTTTTT. Translation: CASTLTARRTFGELFF.

The rearrangement uses TRBV3-1 (or the pseudogene TRBV3-2) and TRBJ1-4; no reliable D call. V was clipped by 0 bases and J by 8 bases, with 10 bases between them. Germline V gives CDR1 LGHDT, CDR2 YNNKEL (reference sequence). CDR3 size: 14 residues. For the CDR3, the DNA is TGTGCCAGCAGCCAAGAGGTACAGACCGAAAAACTGTTTTTT. Translation: CASSQEVQTEKLFF.

The chain uses TRBV4-1 and TRBJ2-6; TRBD1 is a possible D gene (6 bases). Germline lookup yields CDR1 MGHRA and CDR2 YSYEKL. This CDR3 comprises 20 residues. V was trimmed by 2 bases and J by 2 bases, leaving 22 bases between them. The CDR3 DNA reads as TGCGCCAGCAGCCAAAAAGGGGGATCAGACATGTATACTGGGGCCAACGTCCTGACTTTC. It encodes CASSQKGGSDMYTGANVLTF.

The chain is built from TRBV3-1 (or the pseudogene TRBV3-2) and TRBJ1-2; no clear D gene. Trimming stripped 2 bases from V and 2 bases from J, with 6 bases between. Germline V CDR1 and CDR2: LGHDT, YNNKEL (reference sequence). The CDR3 spans 13 residues. The CDR3 loop reads CASSQSGNYGYTF. CDR3 nucleotides: TGTGCCAGCAGCCAATCGGGGAACTATGGCTACACCTTC.

J is TRBJ2-7 and V is TRBV9, with a possible D match to TRBD1 (6 bases). V was trimmed by 3 bases and J by 1 base, leaving 14 bases between them. The CDR3 loop spans 15 amino acids. Germline lookup yields CDR1 SGDLS and CDR2 YYNGEE. DNA of the CDR3: TGTGCCAGCAGCGCTTTTGCCGGACAGTCCTACGAGCAGTACTTC. Protein: CASSAFAGQSYEQYF.

The chain employs TRBV29-1 and TRBJ1-1, with D perhaps matching TRBD1 (6 bases). CDR1 SQVTM and CDR2 ANQGSEA come from the germline V gene. CDR3 length: 12 amino acids. V was trimmed by 7 bases and J by 4 bases, leaving 13 bases between them. The CDR3 reads CSAITGTTEAFF. The CDR3 nucleotides are TGCAGCGCTATAACAGGGACCACTGAAGCTTTCTTT.

The chain links TRBV27 to TRBJ2-7, with 8 bases identical to TRBD2. The germline V gene has CDR1 MNHEY and CDR2 SMNVEV (reference sequence). This CDR3 region has 14 residues. J gave up 1 base and V 7 bases, and 6 bases lay outside the gene matches. CDR3 protein: CASTGLAGSYEQYF. CDR3 coding DNA: TGTGCCAGCACCGGACTAGCTGGATCCTACGAGCAGTACTTC.

V usage is TRBV19 and J usage is TRBJ1-4; D is undetermined. Germline assignment: CDR1 LNHDA and CDR2 SQIVND (reference sequence). V lost 3 bases to trimming and J lost 2 bases, with 13 bases between them. This CDR3 region has 16 residues. The CDR3 loop reads CASSMGLPGTNEKLFF. The CDR3 coding sequence is TGTGCCAGTAGTATGGGTCTACCGGGGACTAATGAAAAACTGTTTTTT.

The rearrangement joins TRBV28 to TRBJ1-2; 8 bases match TRBD1. The CDR3 has 13 amino acids. Per germline, CDR1 MDHEN and CDR2 SYDVKM. J lost 8 bases, V lost 6 bases, and 8 bases had no gene match. The DNA for the CDR3 is TGTGCCAGCAGCTCCCAGGGGGCGCGAGGCTACACCTTC. The encoded protein is CASSSQGARGYTF.

The chain recombines TRBV19 with TRBJ2-7, with 11 bases aligning to TRBD1. This CDR3 is 12 amino acids long. Germline V gene sequence: CDR1 LNHDA, CDR2 SQIVND (reference sequence). V lost 3 bases and J lost 12; bases outside the gene matches: 4. CDR3 in DNA: TGTGCCAGTAGTATGGGGACAGGGGGACTGTACTTC. Protein sequence: CASSMGTGGLYF. Variable domain in full (rest from reference TRBV19 and TRBJ2-7): DGGITQSPKYLFRKEGQNVTLSCEQNLNHDAMYWYRQDPGQGLRLIYYSQIVNDFQKGDIAEGYSVSREKKESFPLTVTSAQKNPTAFYLCASSMGTGGLYFGPGTRLTVT.

The CDR3 spells CASSPPGSGGGRKQPQHF. CDR3 nucleotides: TGTGCCAGCAGCCCGCCCGGGTCGGGGGGCGGGAGGAAACAGCCCCAGCATTTT. V is TRBV5-6 and J is TRBJ1-5, with a possible D match to TRBD1 (6 bases). V lost 4 bases and J 7 bases, leaving 27 bases between the germline ends. The length of the CDR3 is 18 residues. Germline V CDR1 and CDR2: SGHDT, YYEEEE.

Regarding this clone: Its ends do not fully match the called genes, so a read error is possible. The sample carries other DNA sequences with the same CDR3. The chain combines TRBV28 with TRBJ2-3, with 15 bases that match TRBD2. This CDR3 has 15 residues. Germline values: CDR1 MDHEN, CDR2 SYDVKM. The chain's CDR3 is CASSGTSGGQDTQYF. The DNA for the CDR3 is TGTGCTAGCAGTGGGACTAGCGGGGGGCAGGATACGCAGTATTTT. Combining the CDR3 with reference TRBV28 and TRBJ2-3 gives the whole variable domain DVKVTQSSRYLVKRTGEKVFLECVQDMDHENMFWYRQDPGLGLRLIYFSYDVKMKEKGDIPEGYSVSREKKERFSLILESASTNQTSMYLCASSGTSGGQDTQYFGPGTRLTVL.